This entry describes one TCR beta chain. Its antigen is currently unknown. Treatment indicated: oral pan-JAK inhibitor, 5-10 mg twice daily. Lesional scalp tissue (obtained by punch biopsy) and peripheral blood were collected from alopecia areata patients. The data stem from a study of CD8+ T cells in alopecia areata. The study, taken as a whole, reports: Having just one nonresponder leaves the connection between baseline CD8+ expansion and response unresolved.

CDR1 is SGHTA, CDR2 FQGNSA, per germline. V was pared by 5 bases and J by 1 base, with 10 bases of the junction left unmatched. The CDR3 is 16 residues long. The authors extracted RNA and reverse transcribed it into cDNA as the sequencing template. The repertoire was sequenced with immunoSEQ multiplex PCR; TCRdb's copy has only in-frame clones and lacks some. The sample consists of approximately 200,000 clones, approximately 60% of them appearing once. The sequencing here drew on CD4+ T cells sorted from blood, taken at week 4, from a patient treated with tofacitinib. The sequence came from a human donor with alopecia areata. The chain combines TRBV7-2 with TRBJ2-5; 7 bases agree with TRBD2. The CDR3, as DNA: TGTGCCAGCAGCCTTAACTCTGGCGGGGGCCAAGAGACCCAGTACTTC. It is translated as CASSLNSGGGQETQYF.